The rows below give T cell receptor beta chains drawn from one sample of a study of sequential checkpoint blockade in melanoma. Sequencing was performed with immunoSEQ multiplex PCR; in TCRdb, only in-frame clones are kept and a portion is missing. This table has 1,500 to 2,000 clones, around a fifth appearing once. Sequencing used tumor tissue (inferred from file names), obtained from a patient given nivolumab and ipilimumab in sequence. Receptors were obtained from a human donor with melanoma. CDR3s include the opening cysteine and the closing phenylalanine or tryptophan. The order of the fields is CDR3 DNA, CDR3 protein, V gene, D gene, clone size, CDR3 length, J gene. The D gene is left open where the match is weak. The size field is filled for only some rows; it gives once, few, many or a size class.

TGTGCCAGCAGTCCGTGGGCCAATGAGCAGTTCTTC CASSPWANEQFF TRBV6-8 NA NA 12 TRBJ2-1
TGTGCCAGCAGCCCCCGGGGCCCACTAAGCTCTGGGGCCAACGTCCTGACTTTC CASSPRGPLSSGANVLTF TRBV11-3 NA NA 18 TRBJ2-6
TGTGCCAGCAGCTGGACTAGCGGGGATAACAATGAGCAGTTCTTC CASSWTSGDNNEQFF TRBV11-3 TRBD2 NA 15 TRBJ2-1
TGTGCCAGCTCCTCAGCAGGGGTTGAGGATACGCAGTATTTT CASSSAGVEDTQYF TRBV18 NA NA 14 TRBJ2-3
TGTGCCAGTAGTGCCCGACAGAACACCGGGGAGCTGTTTTTT CASSARQNTGELFF TRBV19 NA few 14 TRBJ2-2
TGTGCCAGCAGCTTACAACCCACAGATACGCAGTATTTT CASSLQPTDTQYF TRBV7-2 NA few 13 TRBJ2-3
TGTGCCAGCAGCTCCCTGGGGAGATCGACTGAAGCTTTCTTT CASSSLGRSTEAFF TRBV11-3 NA medium-sized 14 TRBJ1-1
TGTGCCAGCAGACCTATCCAGGGTCATAGTACTTTCAACGAGCAGTACTTC CASRPIQGHSTFNEQYF TRBV6-8 NA few 17 TRBJ2-7
TGTGCCAGCCGCGCGGGACTAGCGGGTACAGATACGCAGTATTTT CASRAGLAGTDTQYF TRBV18 TRBD2 NA 15 TRBJ2-3
TGTGCCAGTACCCAGGGACCGAACACTGAAGCTTTCTTT CASTQGPNTEAFF TRBV19 NA NA 13 TRBJ1-1
TGTGCCAGCAGCTTGGAGGGGTTGACAGGGGCTTATGGCTACACCTTC CASSLEGLTGAYGYTF TRBV11-3 TRBD1 many 16 TRBJ1-2
TGTGCCAGCAGCTCCACGACAGCCCAAGAGACCCAGTACTTC CASSSTTAQETQYF TRBV11-3 NA many 14 TRBJ2-5
TGTGCCAGCAGCGTTCGTTGGGGGATAAGTTCACCCCTCCACTTT CASSVRWGISSPLHF TRBV14 NA NA 15 TRBJ1-6
TGTGCCAGCAGTGAATCAGCCGGACCCAAGCCCAATCAGCCCCAGCATTTT CASSESAGPKPNQPQHF TRBV9 NA many 17 TRBJ1-5
TGTGCCAGCTCAGCCGGGACAGGGTACTACGAGCAGTACTTC CASSAGTGYYEQYF TRBV18 TRBD1 NA 14 TRBJ2-7
TGTGCCAGCAGTTACATAGAATCTGGAAACACCATATATTTT CASSYIESGNTIYF TRBV6-8 NA NA 14 TRBJ1-3
TGTGCCTGGAGTGTAAGGCAGCATGGCTACACCTTC CAWSVRQHGYTF TRBV30 NA few 12 TRBJ1-2
TGTGCCAGCAGTGAATTCCCGGGACAGGGGGATGGCTACACCTTC CASSEFPGQGDGYTF TRBV9 TRBD1 many 15 TRBJ1-2